These 18 T cell receptor beta chains originate from one sample sequenced in a study of blood T cells in healthy people across ages. A second PCR of 7 to 11 cycles used a sample-barcoded 5' primer and a J-beta primer mix. TCRdb re-called the 5' RACE reads through MiXCR, storing one row per CDR3 protein. The table lists fewer than 800,000 distinct CDR3 sequences, about half of them singletons, with 30% to 40% in the top ten. The sequencing sample was made of blood. The source of these receptors is a woman in her sixties in good health.

This clonotype was seen repeatedly, ten times or more. The chain has TRBV4-2 and TRBJ2-7; TRBD2 matches at 7 bases. This CDR3 is built from 14 residues. V dropped 1 base and J dropped 0; count of bases not matched to a gene: 0. In germline, CDR1 is LGHNA, CDR2 YNFKEQ. The CDR3 coding sequence is TGTGCCAGCAGCCAAGGCGGGAGCTCCTACGAGCAGTACTTC. This gives the protein CASSQGGSSYEQYF.

V is TRBV7-3 and J is TRBJ1-2, with TRBD1 matching over 7 bases. Germline CDR1 is SGHTA and CDR2 is FQGTGA. The CDR3 loop spans 15 amino acids. V gave up 3 bases and J gave up 8 bases; unmatched junction bases: 12. The CDR3 sequence: CASSLDGTGVEGYTF. In DNA form, the CDR3 reads TGTGCCAGCAGCTTGGACGGCACAGGGGTTGAAGGCTACACCTTC.

The table lists this clonotype with a few counts. The chain recombines TRBV7-2 with TRBJ1-1; D uncertain. The germline gives CDR1 SGHTA, CDR2 FQGNSA. The CDR3 sequence is 13 residues long. V lost 5 bases to trimming and J lost 8 bases, with 15 bases between them. The CDR3 reads CASSVEVKREAFF. Written as DNA, the CDR3 is TGTGCCAGCAGCGTAGAGGTAAAAAGGGAAGCTTTCTTT. Complete variable domain (other parts from reference TRBV7-2 and TRBJ1-1): GAGVSQSPSNKVTEKGKDVELRCDPISGHTALYWYRQSLGQGLEFLIYFQGNSAPDKSGLPSDRFSAERTGGSVSTLTIQRTQQEDSAVYLCASSVEVKREAFFGQGTRLTVV.

The genes are TRBV7-2 and TRBJ2-5, with TRBD2 matching over 11 bases. The CDR3 has 14 residues. Germline trimming cut 3 bases from V and 11 bases from J; bases unmatched to any gene: 8. Looked up from germline, CDR1 is SGHTA and CDR2 is FQGNSA. The CDR3 coding sequence is TGTGCCAGCAGCTTCACTAGCGGGAGCAATGAGCAGTACTTC. Protein sequence: CASSFTSGSNEQYF.

The rearrangement links TRBV7-3 to TRBJ2-2; no clear D gene. V lost 0 bases and J lost 6, with 5 bases in between. The CDR3 is 13 residues long. The germline CDR1 and CDR2 sequences are SGHTA and FQGTGA. In nucleotides, the CDR3 is TGTGCCAGCAGCTTAACAATGCCCGGGGAGCTGTTTTTT. Translation gives CASSLTMPGELFF.

This rearrangement joins TRBV7-2 to TRBJ2-6; D perhaps matches TRBD1 (6 bases). Germline V gene data show CDR1 as SGHTA and CDR2 as FQGNSA. V lost 7 bases and J lost 4, with 20 bases in between. The CDR3 is 17 residues long. CDR3 in amino acids: CASTQGQRPGGANVLTF. CDR3 DNA: TGTGCCAGCACCCAAGGACAGCGCCCGGGGGGGGCCAACGTCCTGACTTTC.

V gene TRBV20-1 combines with J gene TRBJ2-1; 9 bases fit TRBD1. In germline, CDR1 is DFQATT, CDR2 SNEGSKA (reference sequence). Losses at the gene ends were 1 base for V and 7 bases for J; bases not matched to a gene: 2. The CDR3 is made up of 13 amino acids. This CDR3 reads CSARGTGENEQFF. CDR3 bases: TGCAGTGCTAGAGGGACAGGGGAGAATGAGCAGTTCTTC.

This clonotype was counted between two and nine times. The chain recombines TRBV2 with TRBJ2-7; D remains unclear. The J call may not be correct, given that the DNA end is closer to TRBJ2-5. This CDR3 contains 12 residues. Looked up from germline, CDR1 is SNHLY and CDR2 is FYNNEI. CDR3 in amino acids: CASSDPGETQYF. The CDR3 DNA is TGTGCCAGCAGTGATCCCGGTGAGACCCAGTACTTC.

The chain has TRBV6-2 or TRBV6-3 and TRBJ2-7, with 9 bases lining up with TRBD1. With 5 bases clipped from V and 2 bases from J, the junction kept 7 bases outside the gene matches. This CDR3 comprises 15 residues. Germline CDR1 MNHEY, CDR2 SVGEGT. The CDR3 nucleotides are TGTGCCAGCAGTATCCGGGACAGGGATACCTACGAGCAGTACTTC. It specifies CASSIRDRDTYEQYF.

The chain uses TRBV5-1 and TRBJ1-6; D gene uncertain. Germline V gene data show CDR1 as SGHRS and CDR2 as YFSETQ. V shed 0 bases and J shed 7 bases, with 8 bases lying between them. The CDR3 consists of 14 residues. The CDR3: CASSLAVSNSPLHF. DNA for the CDR3: TGCGCCAGCAGCTTGGCTGTCTCGAATTCACCCCTCCACTTT.

The chain is built from TRBV18 and TRBJ1-1; 7 positions match TRBD1. The trim removed 3 bases at V and 5 bases at J, leaving 6 bases unmatched. CDR3 length: 14 amino acids. Germline CDR1 is KGHSH and CDR2 is LQKENI. The CDR3 sequence: CASSPLTGLTEAFF. CDR3 in DNA: TGTGCCAGCTCACCGCTGACAGGGCTAACTGAAGCTTTCTTT.

The chain employs TRBV2 and TRBJ2-7; no firm D call. Per germline, CDR1 SNHLY and CDR2 FYNNEI. This CDR3 is built from 11 residues. The ends were cut back, 6 bases at V and 6 bases at J, with 9 bases in the middle. The CDR3 nucleotides are TGTGCCAGCAGATACTTGGGCGAGCAGTACTTC. This gives the protein CASRYLGEQYF.

This clonotype was seen more than once but under ten times. This chain links TRBV7-2 with TRBJ2-1; tentative D call: TRBD2 (6 bases). The CDR3 runs to 15 residues. Between the trimmed V and J ends, which lost 2 bases and 6 bases, there was a span of 14 bases. Germline-derived CDR1 and CDR2 are SGHTA and FQGNSA. The CDR3 DNA follows: TGTGCCAGCAGCTTACTCGGGAGTGCGCTCAATGAGCAGTTCTTC. Its protein product is CASSLLGSALNEQFF.

The gene calls are TRBV18 and TRBJ2-1; D call uncertain. The CDR3 consists of 13 residues. CDR1 is KGHSH and CDR2 is LQKENI in the germline V gene. V gave up 2 bases and J gave up 6 bases, with 8 bases separating them. The CDR3 spells CASSPMTSNEQFF. In nucleotides, the CDR3 is TGTGCCAGCTCACCAATGACGAGCAATGAGCAGTTCTTC.

This sequence joins TRBV6-6 and TRBJ1-3; unclear D gene. The germline V gene has CDR1 MNHNY and CDR2 SVGAGI (reference sequence). The V gene lost 7 bases and the J gene lost 4 bases, with 5 bases spanning the gap. CDR3 length equals 11 residues. The CDR3 is CASTPGNTIYF. The DNA of the CDR3 is TGTGCCAGCACACCCGGAAACACCATATATTTT.

The CDR3 bases are TGTGCCAGCAGTGCGAACAAGGACTGGGGCAATGAGCAGTTCTTC. As protein: CASSANKDWGNEQFF. The chain employs TRBV28 and TRBJ2-1, with D perhaps TRBD2 (5 bases). The CDR3 is made up of 15 amino acids. Between the trimmed V and J ends, which lost 5 bases and 6 bases, there was a span of 17 bases. Germline V gene data show CDR1 as MDHEN and CDR2 as SYDVKM.

This sequence joins TRBV4-3 and TRBJ2-4; possible D gene TRBD2, 7 bases. The CDR3 runs 14 residues. Trimming pared 1 base from V and 8 bases from J, leaving 12 bases between. Germline values: CDR1 LGHNA, CDR2 YSLEER. DNA of the CDR3: TGCGCCAGCAGCCAAGGTGCGGGGGCGGACATTCAGTACTTC. It encodes CASSQGAGADIQYF.

The chain is built from TRBV28 and TRBJ2-3; D unclear. CDR1 is MDHEN and CDR2 is SYDVKM in the germline V gene. The ends were cut back, 4 bases at V and 4 bases at J, with 12 bases in the middle. The length of the CDR3 is 14 residues. For the CDR3, the DNA is TGTGCCAGCAGTTCCCGGTACCACCCAGATACGCAGTATTTT. Translation gives CASSSRYHPDTQYF.